These 7 T cell receptor beta chains came from one sample sequenced in a study of T cells of healthy individuals. TCRdb re-analysed the 5' RACE reads in MiXCR, keeping a single row per CDR3 protein. The sample gives 95,000 to 100,000 distinct CDR3 sequences, around 17% of which show up once; about 6.2% is in the top ten. The receptors derive from a human donor in good health.

The rearrangement uses TRBV5-1 and TRBJ1-6; 8 nucleotides agree with TRBD1. Germline V lookup: CDR1 SGHRS, CDR2 YFSETQ. The junction had 2 bases not matched to a gene; V was cut back by 3 bases and J by 9 bases. This CDR3 region has 13 residues. The CDR3: CASSYGQGSPLHF. CDR3 DNA: TGCGCCAGCAGCTACGGACAGGGTTCACCCCTCCACTTT.

Concerning this clonotype: This may be a read error: a much more frequent sequence differs by one nucleotide. The chain recombines TRBV4-2 with TRBJ1-5, with D possibly TRBD1 on 5 matching bases. CDR1 is LGHNA, CDR2 YNFKEQ, per germline. The CDR3 runs 16 residues. CDR3 coding DNA: TGTGCCAGCCGCCAAGATGGTCCCGGACACAATCAGCCCCAGCATTTT. Protein: CASRQDGPGHNQPQHF.

In its sample, this clonotype was seen a few times. The gene calls are TRBV12-3 or TRBV12-4 and TRBJ2-5; D is unresolved. V was pared by 5 bases and J by 6 bases, with 16 bases between. This CDR3 has 14 amino acids. The CDR3 is CASSMTRVSKTQYF. In DNA, the CDR3 is TGTGCCAGCAGTATGACTCGAGTTAGCAAGACCCAGTACTTC.

The chain uses TRBV5-5 and TRBJ1-1; 8 positions match TRBD1. The CDR3 consists of 15 residues. CDR1 and CDR2 from the germline V gene are SGHKS and YYEKEE (reference sequence). With 1 base clipped from V and 0 bases from J, the junction kept 2 bases outside the gene matches. CDR3 bases: TGTGCCAGCAGCTTGAGGGACAGGTTGAACACTGAAGCTTTCTTT. Amino acid sequence: CASSLRDRLNTEAFF.

The chain is built from TRBV24-1 and TRBJ2-1; D call uncertain. The CDR3 is made up of 16 amino acids. V lost 0 bases to trimming and J lost 4 bases, with 12 bases between them. Looked up from germline, CDR1 is KGHDR and CDR2 is SFDVKD. The CDR3, as DNA: TGTGCCACCAGTGATTTGCGAGAGGACCGTTACAATGAGCAGTTCTTC. This translates into CATSDLREDRYNEQFF.

The sample holds a few counts of this clonotype. The J gene is TRBJ1-2, the V gene TRBV6-1; no definite D call. Germline lookup yields CDR1 MNHNS and CDR2 SASEGT. V was pared by 1 base and J by 2 bases, with 8 bases between. The CDR3 loop spans 14 amino acids. CDR3 sequence: CASSEGRVNYGYTF. CDR3 DNA sequence: TGTGCCAGCAGTGAAGGGAGGGTAAACTATGGCTACACCTTC.

This clonotype has ten or more counts. J is TRBJ2-7 and V is TRBV20-1; D is possibly TRBD1 (8 bases). V lost 5 bases, J lost 0 bases, and 14 bases lay in between. From germline, CDR1 is DFQATT and CDR2 SNEGSKA (reference sequence). The CDR3 has 14 residues. This CDR3 is CSAPTGGDSYEQYF. The CDR3 DNA reads as TGCAGTGCTCCCACAGGGGGGGACTCCTACGAGCAGTACTTC.